These 2 T cell receptor beta chains share one sample of origin, sequenced in a study of T cell responses to AZD1222 COVID-19 vaccine. Profiling relied on immunoSEQ multiplex PCR, and the TCRdb table lists in-frame clones only, not all of them. This sample yields some 130,000 clones, of which about nine tenths are seen a single time; roughly 6.3% belongs to the top ten. Sequences were derived from peripheral blood, sampled on day 0 of AZD1222 vaccination. All receptors derive from an adult in good health.

CDR3: CASSLWTSKGEPLHF. In DNA form, the CDR3 reads TGTGCCAGCAGTTTATGGACAAGCAAAGGAGAACCCCTCCACTTT. V is TRBV27 and J is TRBJ1-6; the D gene is possibly TRBD1 (5 bases). The germline V and J ends were trimmed by 1 base and 12 bases, with 16 bases remaining between them. Germline CDR1 is MNHEY and CDR2 is SMNVEV (reference sequence). The length of the CDR3 is 15 residues.

The chain recombines TRBV5-1 with TRBJ2-5, with D unclear. V was trimmed by 8 bases and J by 1 base, leaving 12 bases between them. There are 13 residues in the CDR3. Germline lookup yields CDR1 SGHRS and CDR2 YFSETQ. DNA of the CDR3: TGCGCCAGTGGGCGGACCCCCCAAGAGACCCAGTACTTC. It translates to CASGRTPQETQYF. Together with reference TRBV5-1 and TRBJ2-5, the CDR3 gives the full variable domain: KAGVTQTPRYLIKTRGQQVTLSCSPISGHRSVSWYQQTPGQGLQFLFEYFSETQRNKGNFPGRFSGRQFSNSRSEMNVSTLELGDSALYLCASGRTPQETQYFGPGTRLLVL.